The present TCR beta chain was sequenced within a study of T cell responses to AZD1222 COVID-19 vaccine (dated by TCRdb to about 2021). Concerning the study at large: Because spike-specific TCR depth and breadth did not differ between the two schedules, AZD1222 recipients who got a second dose at roughly 4 weeks were pooled with those who got a second dose at roughly 12 weeks. A total of about 250 trial participants underwent TCR sequencing, of whom roughly 210 had received two doses of AZD1222 and some 26 had received two doses of the MenACWY control vaccine. Trial participants were enrolled by age into subgroups of 18-55, 56-69 and 70-plus years, and approximately 150, 30 and 60 TCR-sequenced participants, respectively, were included in these subgroups.

The CDR3 regions of human TCRbeta chains were analyzed by immunosequencing. In the original analysis: Repertoire TCRs were checked for matches against a reference library of SARS-CoV-2-specific TCRs that had been generated using the MIRA antigen-specificity platform. Breadth was defined as the fraction of unique TCRs that were SARS-CoV-2-associated, and depth was defined as the fraction of total T cells that were SARS-CoV-2-associated. Using the MIRA data, every spike-specific TCR was mapped to the spike region that the TCR reacted to and assigned to either a CD4 or a CD8 class. Log10-transformed breadth and depth values were compared by one-way ANOVA with Sidak's multiple comparisons tests. TCRdb retrieved this table from immuneACCESS and kept in-frame rearrangements only. Not all clones are present; in checked studies, unresolved V genes account for under half, and no reason is known for the remainder. Clonal size and the V and J genes are those of that table, whereas D and trimming came from the DNA. This sample is represented by 100,000 to 150,000 clones; around 90% of them were singletons. The ten largest make up 1.5% to 1.9% of the sample.

As for this clone: Its antigen is currently not known. No much larger clone is present one base from it, and per-base qualities are unavailable. Other nucleotide sequences from this sample produce the same CDR3.

According to the study, the label for this sample's time point signals: baseline before first vaccination. Vaccinee samples came from UK trials COV001 and COV002, including a single-blind randomized controlled phase 2/3 trial of AZD1222 (ChAdOx1 nCoV-19) in healthy adults. For TCRbeta chain sequencing, PBMC samples from trial participants were taken at day 0 and at day 28 after the second dose. The germline V gene specifies SGDLS as CDR1 and YYNGEE as CDR2. Compared with germline, V lacks 1 base and J lacks 4 bases; bases without a gene match: 4. The CDR3 holds 14 amino acids from the cysteine to the phenylalanine. Kept here is only the CDR3 DNA, which spans 42 bases and is read in frame from base 1. Here is what the overall study found, with its caveats: Conclusions about previously exposed vaccinees are limited because only six or seven AZD1222 recipients were SARS-CoV-2 seropositive at baseline. A significant rise in spike-specific TCR breadth and depth was observed after two AZD1222 doses relative to day 0 and relative to MenACWY recipients. Participants were mostly white British and included more females than males, and it was suggested by the authors that clonal diversity may have been underestimated. In the small 56-69-year group, the increase in depth fell short of significance, most likely because of low power. The vaccine-associated CD4 TCRs covered the entire spike protein, and the dominant responses fell in regions 160-218 and 743-854. No day 14 peak-response samples were available, so repertoires were characterized only after the peak T cell response. Reportedly, close to half of the unique spike-specific TCRs recognized epitopes lying outside the regions that are mutated in the B.1.351 and B.1.1.7 variants.

This chain joins TRBV9 to TRBJ2-7; 8 central bases correspond to TRBD2. The sample was peripheral blood, taken on day 0 of AZD1222 vaccination. This TCR derives from an adult in good health. At the DNA level, the sequence is TGTGCCAGCAGCGTAAGCGGGAGAGCTTACGAGCAGTACTTC. This codes for CASSVSGRAYEQYF.